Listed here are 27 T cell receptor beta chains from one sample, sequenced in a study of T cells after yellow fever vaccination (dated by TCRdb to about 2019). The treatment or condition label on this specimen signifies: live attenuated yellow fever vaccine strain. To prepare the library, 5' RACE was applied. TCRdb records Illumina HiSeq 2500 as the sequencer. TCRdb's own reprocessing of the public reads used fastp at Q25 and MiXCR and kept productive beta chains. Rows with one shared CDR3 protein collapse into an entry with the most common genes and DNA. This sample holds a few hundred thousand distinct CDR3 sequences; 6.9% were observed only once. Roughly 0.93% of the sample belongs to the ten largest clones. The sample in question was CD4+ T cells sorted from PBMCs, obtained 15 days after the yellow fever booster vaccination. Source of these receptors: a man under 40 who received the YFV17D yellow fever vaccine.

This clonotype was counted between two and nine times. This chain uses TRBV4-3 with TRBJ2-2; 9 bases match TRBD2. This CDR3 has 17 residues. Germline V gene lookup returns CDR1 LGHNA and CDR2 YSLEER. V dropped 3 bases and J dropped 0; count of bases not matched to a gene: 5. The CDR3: CASSHGTSGPNTGELFF. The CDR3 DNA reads TGCGCCAGCAGCCATGGAACTAGCGGGCCGAACACCGGGGAGCTGTTTTTT.

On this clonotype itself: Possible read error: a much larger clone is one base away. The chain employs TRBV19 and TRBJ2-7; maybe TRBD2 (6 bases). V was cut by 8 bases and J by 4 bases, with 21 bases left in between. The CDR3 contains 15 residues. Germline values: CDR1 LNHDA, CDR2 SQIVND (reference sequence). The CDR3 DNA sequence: TGTGCCAGTGGGTGGTGGGGCGGAGGGAGGTACGAGCAGTACTTC. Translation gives CASGWWGGGRYEQYF.

CDR3 in amino acids: CASSLGFEGYEQYF. CDR3 DNA sequence: TGCGCCAGCAGCTTGGGTTTCGAGGGCTACGAGCAGTACTTC. The chain is built from TRBV5-1 and TRBJ2-7, with D possibly TRBD2 on 5 matching bases. Germline lookup yields CDR1 SGHRS and CDR2 YFSETQ. The CDR3 is 14 amino acids. V dropped 0 bases and J dropped 3 bases, with 10 bases sitting between them.

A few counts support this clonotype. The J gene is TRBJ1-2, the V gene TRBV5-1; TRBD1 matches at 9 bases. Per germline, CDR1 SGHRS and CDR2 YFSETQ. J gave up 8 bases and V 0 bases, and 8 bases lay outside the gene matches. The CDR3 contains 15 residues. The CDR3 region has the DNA TGCGCCAGCAGCTTGGCAACAGGGGGCAATGACGGCTACACCTTC. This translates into CASSLATGGNDGYTF. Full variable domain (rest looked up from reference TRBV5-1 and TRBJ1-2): KAGVTQTPRYLIKTRGQQVTLSCSPISGHRSVSWYQQTPGQGLQFLFEYFSETQRNKGNFPGRFSGRQFSNSRSEMNVSTLELGDSALYLCASSLATGGNDGYTFGSGTRLTVV.

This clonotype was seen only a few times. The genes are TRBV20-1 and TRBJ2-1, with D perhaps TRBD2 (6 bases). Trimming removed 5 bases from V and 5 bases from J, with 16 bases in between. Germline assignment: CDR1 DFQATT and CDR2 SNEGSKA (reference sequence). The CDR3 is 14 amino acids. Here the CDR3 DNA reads TGCAGTGCTCAACCCGGGACTTATGACAATGAGCAGTTCTTC. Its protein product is CSAQPGTYDNEQFF.

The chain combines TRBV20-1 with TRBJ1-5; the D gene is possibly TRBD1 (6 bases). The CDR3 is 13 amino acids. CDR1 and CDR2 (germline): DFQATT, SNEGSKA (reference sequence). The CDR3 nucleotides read TGCAGCTGTACAGGGAGCCGGGGTCAGCCCCAGCATTTT. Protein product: CSCTGSRGQPQHF.

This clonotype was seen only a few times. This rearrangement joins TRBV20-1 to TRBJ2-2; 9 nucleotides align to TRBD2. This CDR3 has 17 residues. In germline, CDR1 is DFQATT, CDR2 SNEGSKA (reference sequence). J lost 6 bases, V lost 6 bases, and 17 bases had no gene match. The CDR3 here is CSAPKGRGTSRAGELFF. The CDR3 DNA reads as TGCAGTGCCCCCAAAGGGCGGGGGACTAGCCGCGCCGGGGAGCTGTTTTTT.

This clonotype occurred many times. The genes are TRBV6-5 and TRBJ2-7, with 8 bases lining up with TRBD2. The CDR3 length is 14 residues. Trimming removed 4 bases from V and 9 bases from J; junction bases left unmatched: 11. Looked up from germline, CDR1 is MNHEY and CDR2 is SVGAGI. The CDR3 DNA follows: TGTGCCAGCAGTTTGACAGAACTCGCGGGGGGGCAGTACTTC. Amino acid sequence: CASSLTELAGGQYF.

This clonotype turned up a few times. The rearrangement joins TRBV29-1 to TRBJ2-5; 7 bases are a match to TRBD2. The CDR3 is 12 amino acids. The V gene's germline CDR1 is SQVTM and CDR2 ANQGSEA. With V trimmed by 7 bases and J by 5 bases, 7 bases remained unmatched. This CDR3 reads CSAQTSYETQYF. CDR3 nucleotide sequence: TGCAGCGCCCAGACTAGCTATGAGACCCAGTACTTC.

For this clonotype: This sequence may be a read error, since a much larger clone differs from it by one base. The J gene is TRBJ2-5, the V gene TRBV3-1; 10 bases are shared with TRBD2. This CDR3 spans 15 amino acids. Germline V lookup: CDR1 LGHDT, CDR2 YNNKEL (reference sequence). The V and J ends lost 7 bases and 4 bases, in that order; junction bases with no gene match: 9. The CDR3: CASTLNPSGRETQYF. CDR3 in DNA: TGTGCCAGCACCCTGAACCCTAGCGGGAGAGAGACCCAGTACTTC.

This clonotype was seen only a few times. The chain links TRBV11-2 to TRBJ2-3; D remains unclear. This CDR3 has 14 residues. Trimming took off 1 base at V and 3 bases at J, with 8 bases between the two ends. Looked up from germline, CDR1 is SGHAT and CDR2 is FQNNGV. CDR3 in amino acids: CASSLGVRTDTQYF. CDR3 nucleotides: TGTGCCAGCAGCTTAGGGGTCCGGACAGATACGCAGTATTTT.

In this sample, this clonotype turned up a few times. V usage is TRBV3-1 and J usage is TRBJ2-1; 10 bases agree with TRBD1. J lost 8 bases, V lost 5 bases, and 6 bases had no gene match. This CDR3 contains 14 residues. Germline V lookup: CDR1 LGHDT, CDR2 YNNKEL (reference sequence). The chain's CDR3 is CASSSGTGAYEQFF. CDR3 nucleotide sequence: TGTGCCAGCAGCTCCGGGACAGGGGCTTATGAGCAGTTCTTC.

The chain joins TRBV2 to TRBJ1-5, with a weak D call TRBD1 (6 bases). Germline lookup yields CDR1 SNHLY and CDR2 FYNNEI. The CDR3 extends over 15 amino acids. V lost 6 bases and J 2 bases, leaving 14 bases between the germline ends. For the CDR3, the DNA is TGTGCCAGCAGCCTCCAGGGGCCCCGCAATCAGCCCCAGCATTTT. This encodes CASSLQGPRNQPQHF.

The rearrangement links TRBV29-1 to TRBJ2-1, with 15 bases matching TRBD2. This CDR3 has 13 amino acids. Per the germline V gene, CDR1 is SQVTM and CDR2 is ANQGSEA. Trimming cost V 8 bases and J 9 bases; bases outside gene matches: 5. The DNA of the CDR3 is TGCAGCACCACGGGACTAGCGGGGGGTGAGCAGTTCTTC. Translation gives CSTTGLAGGEQFF.

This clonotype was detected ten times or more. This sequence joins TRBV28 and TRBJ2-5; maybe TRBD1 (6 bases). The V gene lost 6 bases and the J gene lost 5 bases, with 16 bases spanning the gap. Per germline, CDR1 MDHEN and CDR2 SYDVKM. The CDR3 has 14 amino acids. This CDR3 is CASRKTQGGETQYF. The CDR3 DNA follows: TGTGCCAGCAGGAAGACACAGGGTGGGGAGACCCAGTACTTC.

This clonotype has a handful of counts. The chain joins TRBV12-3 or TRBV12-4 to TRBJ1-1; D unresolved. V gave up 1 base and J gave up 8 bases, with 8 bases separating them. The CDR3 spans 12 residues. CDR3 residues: CASSLDGREAFF. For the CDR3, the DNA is TGTGCCAGCAGTTTAGACGGCCGAGAAGCTTTCTTT.

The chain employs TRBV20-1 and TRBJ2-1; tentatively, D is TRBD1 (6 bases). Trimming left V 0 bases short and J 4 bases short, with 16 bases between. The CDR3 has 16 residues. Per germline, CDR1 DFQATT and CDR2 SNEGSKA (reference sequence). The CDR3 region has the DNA TGCAGTGCTAGAGATACAGGGATGCTAGGTTACAATGAGCAGTTCTTC. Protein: CSARDTGMLGYNEQFF.

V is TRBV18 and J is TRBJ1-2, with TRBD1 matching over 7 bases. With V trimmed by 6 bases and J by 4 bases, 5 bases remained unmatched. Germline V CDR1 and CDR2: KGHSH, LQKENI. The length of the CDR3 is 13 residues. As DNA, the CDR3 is TGTGCCAGCTCCCGAGGGACAGTCTATGGCTACACCTTC. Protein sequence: CASSRGTVYGYTF.

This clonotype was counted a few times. CDR3 sequence reads: CASSPMGLAATSAQYF. CDR3 sequence (DNA): TGTGCCAGCAGCCCTATGGGACTAGCGGCAACGTCGGCCCAGTACTTC. The rearrangement uses TRBV5-6 and TRBJ2-5, with TRBD2 identical over 11 bases. This CDR3 is built from 16 residues. Losses at the gene ends were 4 bases for V and 9 bases for J; bases not matched to a gene: 14. Per the germline V gene, CDR1 is SGHDT and CDR2 is YYEEEE.

The CDR3 sequence: CASSTSGAPDTF. The CDR3 DNA reads TGTGCCAGCAGCACATCCGGGGCCCCTGACACCTTC. The V call is TRBV12-3 or TRBV12-4, the J call TRBJ1-2, with D tentatively TRBD1 (5 bases). CDR3 length equals 12 residues. V was cut by 6 bases and J by 12 bases, with 17 bases left in between.

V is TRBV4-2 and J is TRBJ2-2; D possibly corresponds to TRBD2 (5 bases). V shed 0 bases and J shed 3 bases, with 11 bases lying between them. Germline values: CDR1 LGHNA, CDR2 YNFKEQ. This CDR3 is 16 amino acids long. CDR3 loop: CASSQDSSGYTGELFF. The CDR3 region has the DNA TGTGCCAGCAGCCAAGATTCCAGCGGTTACACCGGGGAGCTGTTTTTT.

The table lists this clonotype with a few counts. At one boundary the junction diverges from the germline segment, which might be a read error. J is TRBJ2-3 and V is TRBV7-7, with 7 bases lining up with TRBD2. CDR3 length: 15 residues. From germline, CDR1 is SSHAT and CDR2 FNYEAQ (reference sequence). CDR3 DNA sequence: TGTGCTAGCAGCCCGGGGGGAGGGCGCACAGATACGCAGTATTTT. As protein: CASSPGGGRTDTQYF.

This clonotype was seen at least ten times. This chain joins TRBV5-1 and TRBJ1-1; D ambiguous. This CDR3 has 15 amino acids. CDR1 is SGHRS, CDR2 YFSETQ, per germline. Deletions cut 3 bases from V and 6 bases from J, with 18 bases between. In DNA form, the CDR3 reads TGCGCCAGCAGCTCGGAAGGAGGCCGAAGCGCTGAAGCTTTCTTT. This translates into CASSSEGGRSAEAFF.

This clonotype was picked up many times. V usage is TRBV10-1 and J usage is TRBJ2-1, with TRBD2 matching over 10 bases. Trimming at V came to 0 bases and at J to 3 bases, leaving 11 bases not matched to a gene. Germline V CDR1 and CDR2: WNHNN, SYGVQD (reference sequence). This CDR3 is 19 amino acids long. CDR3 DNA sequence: TGCGCCAGCAGTGAGTCGCCCCCAATAGCGGGAGGAAACTACAATGAGCAGTTCTTC. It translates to CASSESPPIAGGNYNEQFF.

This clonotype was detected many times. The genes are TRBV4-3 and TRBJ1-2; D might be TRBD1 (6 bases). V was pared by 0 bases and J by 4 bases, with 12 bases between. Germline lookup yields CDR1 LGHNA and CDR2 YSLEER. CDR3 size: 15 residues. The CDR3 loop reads CASSQDQGGGYGYTF. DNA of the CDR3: TGCGCCAGCAGCCAAGATCAAGGGGGTGGCTATGGCTACACCTTC.

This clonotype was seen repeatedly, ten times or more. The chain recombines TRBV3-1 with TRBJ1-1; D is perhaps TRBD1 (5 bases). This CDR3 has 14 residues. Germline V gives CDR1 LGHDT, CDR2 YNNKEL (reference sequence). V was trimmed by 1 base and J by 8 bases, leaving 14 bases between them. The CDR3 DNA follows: TGTGCCAGCAGCCAAGCTGGGCCGGGGCTCGAAGCTTTCTTT. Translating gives CASSQAGPGLEAFF.

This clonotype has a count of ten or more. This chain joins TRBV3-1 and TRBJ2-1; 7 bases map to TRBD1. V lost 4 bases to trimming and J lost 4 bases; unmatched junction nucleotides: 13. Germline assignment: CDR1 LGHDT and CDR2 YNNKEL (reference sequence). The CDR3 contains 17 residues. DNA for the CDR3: TGTGCCAGCAGCCCCACGAAACAGGGGCCGTCGTACAATGAGCAGTTCTTC. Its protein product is CASSPTKQGPSYNEQFF.